This TCR beta chain was identified during a study of cytomegalovirus exposure and HLA in healthy donors. The PCR made use of 60 Vbeta and 13 Jbeta primers. Measured with immunoSEQ multiplex PCR; TCRdb has only the in-frame clones, and not every one. This table holds around 120,000 clones, roughly 79% found once. CDR1 SGHRS and CDR2 YFSETQ come from the germline V gene. With 0 bases removed from V and 0 bases from J, the gap between germline ends came to 10 bases. CDR3 length: 15 residues. The J gene is TRBJ2-7, the V gene TRBV5-1; D is undetermined. This receptor was taken from a woman younger than 45 in good health and CMV-seronegative. Sequencing input: PBMCs. CDR3 nucleotide sequence: TGCGCCAGCAGCTTGGCCACAGTAAGCTCCTACGAGCAGTACTTC. Protein: CASSLATVSSYEQYF.